The text below deals with one T cell receptor beta chain. What it binds is not known. Other DNA sequences in the same sample also yield this CDR3. By way of CD45RO/CCR7/CD25/CD127/CD95/CD27, the CD4+ regulatory, stem cell-like memory, central memory and naive cells were sorted. This specimen comes from a study of beta chain features in type 1 diabetes. Study context: In all, 107,917,701 sorted cells from all samples were analyzed. Whole-study findings and limits: Shortening of TCRB CDR3s, moderate but significant, appeared in all four CD4+ subsets of Type 1 diabetes patients.

Germline CDR1 SGHRS, CDR2 YFSETQ. The CDR3 has 13 amino acids. The V end was cut by 3 bases, the J end by 6 bases, with 10 bases between. As every portion of the isolated RNA was reverse transcribed, the sequencing read expressed TCRB transcripts. Using immunoSEQ multiplex PCR, the repertoire was profiled, and TCRdb retains in-frame clones only, with some absent. The data show hundreds of thousands of clones, with about an eighth seen just once and 0.022% held by the top ten. The V and J genes are TRBV5-1 and TRBJ2-1, with D uncertain. This sequence originates from a man between 18 and 35 years old with type 1 diabetes. The sample consisted of naive CD4+ T cells from blood. The CDR3 is CASSSGAGNEQFF. The CDR3 DNA reads TGCGCCAGCAGCTCTGGCGCAGGCAATGAGCAGTTCTTC.